Shown below are 18 T cell receptor beta chains from a single sample sequenced in a study of T-cell reconstitution after alpha-beta-depleted transplantation in children. Molecular barcoding with unique molecular identifiers was used for the TCRbeta library. TCRdb analysed the PCR reads with MiXCR anew, one entry per CDR3 protein. The top ten hold 3% to 3.5% of the sample, which has some 200,000 distinct CDR3 sequences, approximately 7% seen once. Sample: PBMCs from the stem cell graft donor, taken from the stem cell graft. The receptors originated from a human donor who donated a stem cell graft to a child with Wiskott-Aldrich syndrome.

Ten or more counts support this clonotype. The V gene is TRBV6-5, the J gene TRBJ1-2; 8 nucleotides align to TRBD1. Germline V gives CDR1 MNHEY, CDR2 SVGAGI. J was trimmed by 0 bases and V by 2 bases; bases with no gene match: 5. The CDR3 runs to 16 residues. CDR3 sequence reads: CASSYVGQGANYGYTF. The CDR3 nucleotides are TGTGCCAGCAGTTACGTCGGACAGGGAGCTAACTATGGCTACACCTTC.

V usage is TRBV5-6 and J usage is TRBJ2-7, with a possible D match to TRBD1 (6 bases). The CDR3 runs to 13 residues. The V gene's germline CDR1 is SGHDT and CDR2 YYEEEE. Trimming stripped 1 base from V and 4 bases from J, with 9 bases between. CDR3 sequence reads: CASSLTGKYEQYF. The CDR3 region has the DNA TGTGCCAGCAGCTTGACAGGGAAGTACGAGCAGTACTTC.

In this sample, this clonotype turned up a few times. The rearrangement uses TRBV4-2 and TRBJ2-2; 12 nucleotides line up with TRBD2. CDR1 is LGHNA and CDR2 is YNFKEQ in the germline V gene. The CDR3 loop spans 16 amino acids. The V gene end was trimmed by 0 bases and the J gene end by 7 bases; junction bases not matched to a gene: 3. The CDR3 coding sequence is TGTGCCAGCAGCCAAGATGCTAGCGGGAGGGGCGGGGAGCTGTTTTTT. It yields the protein CASSQDASGRGGELFF.

This clonotype was seen at least ten times. The V gene is TRBV6-5, the J gene TRBJ1-3; possible D gene TRBD1, 5 bases. V was shortened by 2 bases and J by 2 bases, with 13 bases between the two germline ends. The germline V gene encodes CDR1 MNHEY and CDR2 SVGAGI. The CDR3 spans 16 residues. DNA of the CDR3: TGTGCCAGCAGTTACAGAGCGAGGGGTCCTGGAAACACCATATATTTT. Its protein product is CASSYRARGPGNTIYF.

This clonotype has more than one count but fewer than ten. The chain couples TRBV6-1 to TRBJ2-2; no definite D call. The V gene lost 4 bases and the J gene lost 5 bases, with 14 bases spanning the gap. Germline assignment: CDR1 MNHNS and CDR2 SASEGT. The CDR3 is 15 residues long. DNA for the CDR3: TGTGCCAGCAGTGTGATAGGCCATTCTACCGGGGAGCTGTTTTTT. Translating gives CASSVIGHSTGELFF.

This clonotype was counted ten times or more. The chain combines TRBV6-5 with TRBJ2-7, with 9 bases lining up with TRBD1. With 2 bases clipped from V and 5 bases from J, the junction kept 13 bases outside the gene matches. Germline loops: CDR1 MNHEY, CDR2 SVGAGI. The CDR3 contains 17 residues. CDR3 DNA sequence: TGTGCCAGCAGTTACCTCGGGGTGGGACAGGGAACCCACGAGCAGTACTTC. Its protein is CASSYLGVGQGTHEQYF.

V is TRBV6-1 and J is TRBJ2-7; 7 bases line up with TRBD2. CDR3 length: 15 amino acids. Germline V gene data show CDR1 as MNHNS and CDR2 as SASEGT. With 6 bases clipped from V and 4 bases from J, the junction kept 12 bases outside the gene matches. CDR3 coding DNA: TGTGCCAGCAGCCTGAGCGGGGCAGGGTCTTACGAGCAGTACTTC. Protein: CASSLSGAGSYEQYF.

This clonotype was counted many times. V is TRBV7-8 and J is TRBJ1-1; tentatively, D is TRBD1 (6 bases). The CDR3 covers 14 residues. Germline V lookup: CDR1 SGHVS, CDR2 FQNEAQ. V lost 4 bases, J lost 1 base, and 10 bases lay in between. The CDR3 spells CASSSQQGNTEAFF. The CDR3 DNA sequence: TGTGCCAGCAGCTCACAACAGGGGAACACTGAAGCTTTCTTT.

This clonotype was observed many times. The CDR3 sequence is CASSLRLAGGNNEQFF. In DNA form, the CDR3 reads TGTGCCAGCAGTTTAAGACTAGCGGGAGGCAACAATGAGCAGTTCTTC. The chain recombines TRBV12-3 or TRBV12-4 with TRBJ2-1; TRBD2 matches at 13 bases. This CDR3 has 16 amino acids. Trimming cost V 2 bases and J 5 bases; bases outside gene matches: 3.

This clonotype has a count of ten or more. The chain links TRBV6-5 to TRBJ2-3; 7 bases align to TRBD2. Trimming at V came to 0 bases and at J to 4 bases, leaving 10 bases not matched to a gene. Germline loops: CDR1 MNHEY, CDR2 SVGAGI. This CDR3 spans 17 amino acids. CDR3 coding DNA: TGTGCCAGCAGTTACTCGATGCCGGGAGGAACCGCAGATACGCAGTATTTT. Encoded protein: CASSYSMPGGTADTQYF.

This clonotype has more than one count but fewer than ten. The V and J genes are TRBV18 and TRBJ2-5, with 7 positions matching TRBD2. This CDR3 has 20 residues. The V gene end was trimmed by 4 bases and the J gene end by 2 bases; junction bases not matched to a gene: 22. Germline V lookup: CDR1 KGHSH, CDR2 LQKENI. This CDR3 reads CASSQRALGSRGYRQETQYF. DNA for the CDR3: TGTGCCAGCTCACAGCGTGCCCTCGGATCGCGGGGGTACCGGCAAGAGACCCAGTACTTC.

This clonotype showed up many times. The chain employs TRBV4-1 and TRBJ1-4; D call uncertain. Between the trimmed V and J ends, which lost 0 bases and 8 bases, there was a span of 13 bases. From germline, CDR1 is MGHRA and CDR2 YSYEKL. CDR3 length: 15 amino acids. CDR3 in amino acids: CASSQERKVVEKLFF. CDR3 coding DNA: TGCGCCAGCAGCCAAGAAAGGAAAGTGGTCGAAAAACTGTTTTTT.

The CDR3 region is CASSLQTGQNNEQFF. The CDR3 region has the DNA TGTGCCAGCAGCCTTCAAACGGGACAGAACAATGAGCAGTTCTTC. V and J are TRBV4-2 and TRBJ2-1; TRBD1 agrees at 7 bases. The V gene's germline CDR1 is LGHNA and CDR2 YNFKEQ. The trim removed 4 bases at V and 5 bases at J, leaving 8 bases unmatched. This CDR3 spans 15 amino acids.

The table lists this clonotype with many counts. This chain connects TRBV12-3 or TRBV12-4 to TRBJ1-1, with D unclear. The CDR3 length is 15 residues. The V gene lost 3 bases and the J gene lost 0 bases, with 11 bases spanning the gap. The CDR3 loop is CASSFRTTMNTEAFF. The CDR3 coding sequence is TGTGCCAGCAGTTTCCGTACGACTATGAACACTGAAGCTTTCTTT.

At least ten counts were recorded for this clonotype. V usage is TRBV10-3 and J usage is TRBJ2-1; D is ambiguous. The CDR3 spans 12 residues. V was trimmed by 0 bases and J by 4 bases, leaving 1 base between them. Germline-derived CDR1 and CDR2 are ENHRY and SYGVKD. CDR3 DNA sequence: TGTGCCATCAGTGAGTCATACAATGAGCAGTTCTTC. Its translation: CAISESYNEQFF.

This clonotype was observed a few times. V gene TRBV18 combines with J gene TRBJ2-1, with 7 nucleotides matching TRBD2. The germline V gene encodes CDR1 KGHSH and CDR2 LQKENI. The V segment lost 3 bases and the J segment 0 bases; nucleotides outside the gene matches: 2. The CDR3 extends over 15 amino acids. The CDR3 region has the DNA TGTGCCAGCTCACCGCCGGGAGGCTCCTACAATGAGCAGTTCTTC. Encoded protein: CASSPPGGSYNEQFF.

This chain connects TRBV5-5 to TRBJ2-2; D perhaps matches TRBD1 (5 bases). V lost 2 bases to trimming and J lost 2 bases, with 13 bases between them. Per germline, CDR1 SGHKS and CDR2 YYEKEE (reference sequence). CDR3 length equals 16 residues. The CDR3 nucleotides are TGTGCCAGCAGCTTAGCCCCCAGGGTTAACACCGGGGAGCTGTTTTTT. Protein sequence: CASSLAPRVNTGELFF.

This clonotype was seen many times. V and J are TRBV6-5 and TRBJ2-2, with a tentative D call TRBD2 (5 bases). CDR1 and CDR2 (germline): MNHEY, SVGAGI. The CDR3 has 17 amino acids. Trimming removed 0 bases from V and 6 bases from J, with 17 bases in between. This CDR3 reads CASSYSTGFDLAGELFF. The CDR3 DNA is TGTGCCAGCAGTTACTCGACGGGGTTCGACCTGGCCGGGGAGCTGTTTTTT.